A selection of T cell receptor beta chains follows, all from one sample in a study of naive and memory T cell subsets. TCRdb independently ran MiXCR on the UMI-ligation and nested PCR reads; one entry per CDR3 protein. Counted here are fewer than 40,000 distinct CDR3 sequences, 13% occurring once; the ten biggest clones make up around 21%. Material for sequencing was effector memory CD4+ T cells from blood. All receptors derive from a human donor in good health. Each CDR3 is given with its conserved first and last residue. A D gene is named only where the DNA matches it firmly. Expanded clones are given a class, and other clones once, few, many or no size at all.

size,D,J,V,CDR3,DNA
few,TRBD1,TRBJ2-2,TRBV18,CASSPRTGKGTGELFF,TGTGCCAGCTCACCCCGGACAGGGAAGGGAACCGGGGAGCTGTTTTTT
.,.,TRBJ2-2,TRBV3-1,CASSQVRTGELFF,TGTGCCAGCAGCCAAGTGCGAACCGGGGAGCTGTTTTTT
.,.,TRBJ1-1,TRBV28,CASSDRSNTEAFF,TGTGCCAGCAGCGACAGATCGAACACTGAAGCTTTCTTT
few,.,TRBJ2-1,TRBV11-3,CASSSQSPSYNEQFF,TGTGCCAGCAGCTCCCAGTCCCCCTCCTACAATGAGCAGTTCTTC
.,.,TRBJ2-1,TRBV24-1,CATSDPGREQFF,TGTGCCACCAGTGATCCGGGAAGGGAGCAGTTCTTC
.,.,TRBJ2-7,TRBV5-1,CASSASQYEQYF,TGCGCCAGCAGCGCCAGTCAGTACGAGCAGTACTTC
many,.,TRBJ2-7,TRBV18,CASSPGQGTYEQYF,TGTGCCAGCTCACCAGGCCAGGGGACCTACGAGCAGTACTTC
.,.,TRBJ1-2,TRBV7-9,CASSQGLGYGYTF,TGTGCCAGCAGCCAGGGCCTTGGCTATGGCTACACCTTC
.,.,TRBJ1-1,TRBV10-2,CASRENTEAFF,TGCGCCAGCCGGGAGAACACTGAAGCTTTCTTT
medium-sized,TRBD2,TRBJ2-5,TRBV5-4,CASSPSLAGVGETQYF,TGTGCCAGCAGCCCCAGTCTAGCGGGAGTGGGGGAGACCCAGTACTTC
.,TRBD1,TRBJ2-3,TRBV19,CASSMGSLTGADTQYF,TGTGCCAGTAGTATGGGGAGCCTGACAGGGGCAGATACGCAGTATTTT
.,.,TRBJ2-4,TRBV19,CASSIDRGAKNIQYF,TGTGCCAGTAGTATAGACCGGGGAGCCAAAAACATTCAGTACTTC
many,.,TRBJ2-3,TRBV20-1,CSARVTRSTDTQYF,TGCAGTGCTAGAGTAACCAGGAGCACAGATACGCAGTATTTT
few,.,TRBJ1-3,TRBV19,CATGSPRQNTIYF,TGTGCCACCGGGAGCCCAAGACAAAACACCATATATTTT
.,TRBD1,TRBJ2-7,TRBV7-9,CASSGKGQVLGEQYF,TGTGCCAGCAGCGGTAAAGGACAGGTCTTGGGCGAGCAGTACTTC
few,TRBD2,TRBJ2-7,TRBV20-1,CSARDPTSVGYEQYF,TGCAGTGCTAGAGATCCCACTAGCGTAGGCTACGAGCAGTACTTC
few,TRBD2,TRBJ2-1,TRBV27,CASSWWILGTSGRARVNEQFF,TGTGCCAGCAGTTGGTGGATCCTTGGGACTAGCGGGAGGGCCCGGGTTAATGAGCAGTTCTTC
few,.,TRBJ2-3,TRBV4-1,CASSRTGLGTDTQYF,TGCGCCAGCAGCCGCACAGGGCTTGGCACAGATACGCAGTATTTT
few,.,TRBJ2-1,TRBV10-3,CATTRGPNNEQFF,TGTGCCACCACCAGGGGTCCGAACAATGAGCAGTTCTTC
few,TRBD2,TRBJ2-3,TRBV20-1,CSAGTSGTDTQYF,TGCAGTGCTGGGACTAGCGGCACAGATACGCAGTATTTT
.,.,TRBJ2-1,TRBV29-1,CSVDRLRAGYNEQFF,TGCAGCGTTGACCGTCTCAGGGCAGGCTACAATGAGCAGTTCTTC
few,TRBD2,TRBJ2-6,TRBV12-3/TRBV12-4,CASSFGGDGRAGANVLTF,TGTGCCAGCAGTTTCGGGGGGGACGGACGAGCTGGGGCCAACGTCCTGACTTTC
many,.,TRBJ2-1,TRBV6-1,CASSERGQNEQFF,TGTGCCAGCAGTGAGCGAGGACAGAATGAGCAGTTCTTC
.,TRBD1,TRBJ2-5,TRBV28,CASSWGTAQSGETQYF,TGTGCCAGCAGTTGGGGGACAGCCCAAAGTGGAGAGACCCAGTACTTC
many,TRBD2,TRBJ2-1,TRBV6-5,CASSGEGLSYNEQFF,TGTGCCAGCAGTGGGGAGGGATTGTCCTACAATGAGCAGTTCTTC
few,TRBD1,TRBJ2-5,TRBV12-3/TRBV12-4,CASETGAAETQYF,TGTGCCAGTGAAACAGGGGCGGCGGAGACCCAGTACTTC
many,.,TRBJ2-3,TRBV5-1,CASSIQGTDTQYF,TGCGCCAGCAGCATTCAGGGCACAGATACGCAGTATTTT
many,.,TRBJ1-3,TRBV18,CASSPGDPGNTIYF,TGTGCCAGCTCACCGGGAGACCCTGGAAACACCATATATTTT
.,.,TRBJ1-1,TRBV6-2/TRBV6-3,CASSWAAPNTEAFF,TGTGCCAGCAGTTGGGCAGCGCCAAACACTGAAGCTTTCTTT
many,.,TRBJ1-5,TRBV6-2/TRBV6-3,CASTDYSNQPQHF,TGTGCCAGCACAGATTATAGCAATCAGCCCCAGCATTTT
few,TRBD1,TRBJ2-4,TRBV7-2,CASSLVLWTGNIQYF,TGTGCCAGCAGCTTAGTTTTATGGACAGGAAACATTCAGTACTTC
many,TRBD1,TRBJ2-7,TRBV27,CASSLAQGAAYEQYF,TGTGCCAGCAGTTTAGCGCAGGGGGCCGCCTACGAGCAGTACTTC
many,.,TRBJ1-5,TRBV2,CASRHRWLRGARGNQPQHF,TGTGCCAGCAGGCACCGGTGGTTAAGGGGGGCGCGGGGCAATCAGCCCCAGCATTTT
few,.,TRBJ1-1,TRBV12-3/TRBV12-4,CASSFPSERLNTEAFF,TGTGCCAGCAGTTTTCCGTCGGAAAGACTAAACACTGAAGCTTTCTTT
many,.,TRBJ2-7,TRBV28,CASSRVNYEQYF,TGTGCCAGCTCCAGGGTGAACTACGAGCAGTACTTC
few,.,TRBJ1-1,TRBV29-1,CSVEGKGANTEAFF,TGCAGCGTCGAGGGAAAAGGGGCGAACACTGAAGCTTTCTTT
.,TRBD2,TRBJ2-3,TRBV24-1,CATSDLRSFPGLAQPSTDTQYF,TGTGCCACCAGTGATTTGCGATCCTTTCCGGGACTAGCCCAGCCTAGCACAGATACGCAGTATTTT
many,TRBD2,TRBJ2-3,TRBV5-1,CASSLLGLVKDTQYF,TGCGCCAGCAGCTTGTTGGGACTAGTTAAAGATACGCAGTATTTT
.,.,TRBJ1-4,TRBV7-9,CASSRRQGTTGPNEKLFF,TGTGCCAGCAGCCGCCGCCAGGGGACCACCGGGCCTAATGAAAAACTGTTTTTT
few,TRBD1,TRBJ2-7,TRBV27,CASSSLDRLDEQYF,TGTGCCAGCAGTTCCCTGGACAGGCTAGACGAGCAGTACTTC
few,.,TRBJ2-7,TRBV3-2,CASSQVEPGGHTTYEQYF,TGTGCCAGCAGCCAAGTTGAACCAGGGGGCCATACCACCTACGAGCAGTACTTC
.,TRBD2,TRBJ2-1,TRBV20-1,CSARDPSTSGNNEQFF,TGCAGTGCTAGAGATCCTAGTACTAGCGGGAACAATGAGCAGTTCTTC
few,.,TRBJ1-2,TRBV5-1,CASSLAQGSGYTF,TGCGCCAGCAGCTTGGCCCAGGGCTCTGGCTACACCTTC
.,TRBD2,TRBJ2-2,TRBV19,CASSKREGVRRTGELFF,TGTGCCAGTAGTAAGCGGGAGGGCGTTAGACGAACCGGGGAGCTGTTTTTT